The present entry profiles one TCR beta chain with its context. Antigen: not known. Random hexamers primed reverse transcription of about 0.45 to 1 ug RNA. MiXCR, run by TCRdb on the immunoSEQ multiplex PCR reads, gives a single entry per CDR3 protein. This table holds roughly 150,000 distinct CDR3 sequences, just under 95% found once. The authors carried out high-throughput sequencing of TCR beta. They applied it to CD8+ and CD4+ T cells obtained from blood. The entry originates in a study of CD8 T cells in Susac syndrome. Study conclusions and caveats: Individuals included in the TCR sequencing and HLA analysis were acknowledged by the study to be relatively few in number.

The clonotype originates from a human donor in good health. The sequenced sample was CD4+ T cells from PBMCs.

The CDR3 DNA reads as TGCAGCGTTGCGGAGGGACAGGGGCATTCACCCCTCCACTTT. Translating gives CSVAEGQGHSPLHF. The chain combines TRBV29-1 with TRBJ1-6; 10 bases fit TRBD1. Germline values: CDR1 SQVTM, CDR2 ANQGSEA. The CDR3 covers 14 residues. The J segment lost 8 bases and the V segment lost 4 bases, leaving 5 bases of the junction unmatched.